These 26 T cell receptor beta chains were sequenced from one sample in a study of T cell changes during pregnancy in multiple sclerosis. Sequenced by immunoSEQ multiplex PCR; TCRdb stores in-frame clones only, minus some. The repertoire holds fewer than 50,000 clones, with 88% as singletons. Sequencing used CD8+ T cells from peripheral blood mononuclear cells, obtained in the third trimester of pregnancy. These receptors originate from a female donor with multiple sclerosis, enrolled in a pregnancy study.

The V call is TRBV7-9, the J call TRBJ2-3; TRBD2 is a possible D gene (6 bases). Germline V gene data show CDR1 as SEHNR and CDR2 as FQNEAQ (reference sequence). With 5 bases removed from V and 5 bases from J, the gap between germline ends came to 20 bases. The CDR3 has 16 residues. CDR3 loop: CASSLFVGGSGDTQYF. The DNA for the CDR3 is TGTGCCAGCAGCCTTTTTGTTGGGGGGAGCGGAGATACGCAGTATTTT.

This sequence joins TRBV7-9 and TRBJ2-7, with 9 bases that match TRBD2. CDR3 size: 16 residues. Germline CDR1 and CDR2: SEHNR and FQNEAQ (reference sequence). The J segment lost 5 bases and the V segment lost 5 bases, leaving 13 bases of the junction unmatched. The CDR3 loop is CASSHFKVIAGDEQYF. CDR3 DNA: TGTGCCAGCAGCCACTTTAAGGTGATAGCGGGGGACGAGCAGTACTTC.

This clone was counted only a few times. The DNA of the CDR3 is TGCGCCAGCAGCCAAGCACGCTATTCCAGGGAGGATGAAAAACTGTTTTTT. Protein product: CASSQARYSREDEKLFF. The rearrangement uses TRBV4-1 and TRBJ1-4, with D possibly TRBD1 on 5 matching bases. V was clipped by 1 base and J by 6 bases, with 18 bases between them. This CDR3 contains 17 residues. Germline V gives CDR1 MGHRA, CDR2 YSYEKL.

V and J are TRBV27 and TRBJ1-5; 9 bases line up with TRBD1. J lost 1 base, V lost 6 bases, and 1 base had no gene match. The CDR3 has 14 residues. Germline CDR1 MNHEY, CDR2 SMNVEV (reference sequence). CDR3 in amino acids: CASRQGASNQPQHF. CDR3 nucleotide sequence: TGTGCCAGCAGACAGGGGGCGAGCAATCAGCCCCAGCATTTT.

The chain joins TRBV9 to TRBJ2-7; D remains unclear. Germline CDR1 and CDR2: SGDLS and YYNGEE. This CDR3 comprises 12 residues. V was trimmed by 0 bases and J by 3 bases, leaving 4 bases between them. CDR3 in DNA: TGTGCCAGCAGCGTAGATAACTACGAGCAGTACTTC. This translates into CASSVDNYEQYF.

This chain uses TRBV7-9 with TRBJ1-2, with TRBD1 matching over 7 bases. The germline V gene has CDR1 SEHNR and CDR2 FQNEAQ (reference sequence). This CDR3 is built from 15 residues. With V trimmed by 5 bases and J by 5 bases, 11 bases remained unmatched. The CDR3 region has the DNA TGTGCCAGCAGCGGACAGGCCATTAGTGGGTATGGCTACACCTTC. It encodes CASSGQAISGYGYTF.

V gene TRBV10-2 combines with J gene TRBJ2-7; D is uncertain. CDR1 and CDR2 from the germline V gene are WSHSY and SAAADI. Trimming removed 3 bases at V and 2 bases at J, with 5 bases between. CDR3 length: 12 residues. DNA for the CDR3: TGCGCCAGCAGTGATGGCCCCTACGAGCAGTACTTC. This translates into CASSDGPYEQYF.

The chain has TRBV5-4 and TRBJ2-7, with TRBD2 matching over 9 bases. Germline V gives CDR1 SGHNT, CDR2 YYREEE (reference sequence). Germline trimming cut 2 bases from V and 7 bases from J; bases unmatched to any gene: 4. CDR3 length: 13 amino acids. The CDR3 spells CASSFWTSAEQYF. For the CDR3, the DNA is TGTGCCAGCAGCTTCTGGACTAGCGCGGAGCAGTACTTC.

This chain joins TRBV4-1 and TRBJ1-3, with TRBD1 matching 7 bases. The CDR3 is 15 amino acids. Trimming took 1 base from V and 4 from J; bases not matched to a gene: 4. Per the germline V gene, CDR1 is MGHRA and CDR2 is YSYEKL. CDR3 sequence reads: CASSQGQGDGNTIYF. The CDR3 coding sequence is TGCGCCAGCAGCCAAGGGCAGGGGGACGGAAACACCATATATTTT.

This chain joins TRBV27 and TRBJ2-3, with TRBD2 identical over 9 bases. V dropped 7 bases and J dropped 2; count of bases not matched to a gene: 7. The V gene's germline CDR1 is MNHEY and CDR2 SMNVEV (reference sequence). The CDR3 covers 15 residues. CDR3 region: CASTPGGGVTDTQYF. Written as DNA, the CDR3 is TGTGCCAGCACCCCTGGCGGGGGGGTCACAGATACGCAGTATTTT.

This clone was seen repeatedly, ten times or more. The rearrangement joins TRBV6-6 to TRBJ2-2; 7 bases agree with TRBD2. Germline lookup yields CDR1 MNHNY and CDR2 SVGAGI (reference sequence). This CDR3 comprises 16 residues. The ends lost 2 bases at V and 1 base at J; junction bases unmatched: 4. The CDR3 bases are TGTGCCAGCAGTTACGTGGGGGGGGAGAACACCGGGGAGCTGTTTTTT. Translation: CASSYVGGENTGELFF.

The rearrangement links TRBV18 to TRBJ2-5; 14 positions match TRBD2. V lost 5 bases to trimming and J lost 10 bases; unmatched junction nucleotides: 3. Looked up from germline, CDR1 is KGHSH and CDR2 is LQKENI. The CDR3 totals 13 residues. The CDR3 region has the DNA TGTGCCAGCTCAGACGGGACTAGCGGGGGCCAGTACTTC. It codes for CASSDGTSGGQYF.

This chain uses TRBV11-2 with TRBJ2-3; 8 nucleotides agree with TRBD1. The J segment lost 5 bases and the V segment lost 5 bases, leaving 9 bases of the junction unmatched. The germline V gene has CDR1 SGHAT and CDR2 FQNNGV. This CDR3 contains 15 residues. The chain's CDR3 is CASSQGAGSLDTQYF. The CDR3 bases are TGTGCCAGCAGCCAGGGGGCAGGGTCCCTAGATACGCAGTATTTT.

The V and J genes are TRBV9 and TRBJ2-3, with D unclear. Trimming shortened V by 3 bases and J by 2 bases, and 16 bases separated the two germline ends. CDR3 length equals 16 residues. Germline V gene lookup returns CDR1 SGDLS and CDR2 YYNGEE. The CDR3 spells CASSAPSPRNTDTQYF. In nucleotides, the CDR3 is TGTGCCAGCAGCGCCCCGTCCCCGCGGAACACAGATACGCAGTATTTT. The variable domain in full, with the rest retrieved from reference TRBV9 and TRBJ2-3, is DSGVTQTPKHLITATGQRVTLRCSPRSGDLSVYWYQQSLDQGLQFLIQYYNGEERAKGNILERFSAQQFPDLHSELNLSSLELGDSALYFCASSAPSPRNTDTQYFGPGTRLTVL.

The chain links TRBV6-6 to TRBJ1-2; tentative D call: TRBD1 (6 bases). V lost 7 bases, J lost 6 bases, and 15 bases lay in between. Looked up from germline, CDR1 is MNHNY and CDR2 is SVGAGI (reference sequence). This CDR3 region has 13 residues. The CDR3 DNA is TGTGCCAGCAATACAGGGACGAGAGATGGCTACACCTTC. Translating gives CASNTGTRDGYTF.

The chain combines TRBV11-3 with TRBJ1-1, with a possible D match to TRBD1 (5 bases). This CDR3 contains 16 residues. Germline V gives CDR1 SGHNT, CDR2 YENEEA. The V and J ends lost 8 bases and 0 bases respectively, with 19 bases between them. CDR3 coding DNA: TGTGCCAGCTCTTTCGTTCGGGTGGACATGAACACTGAAGCTTTCTTT. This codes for CASSFVRVDMNTEAFF.

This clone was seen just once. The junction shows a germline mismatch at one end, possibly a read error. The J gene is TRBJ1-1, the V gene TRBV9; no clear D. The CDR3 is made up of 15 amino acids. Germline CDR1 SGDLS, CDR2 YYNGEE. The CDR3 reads CASSVPGEENAEAFF. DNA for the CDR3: TGTGCCAGCAGCGTTCCGGGAGAAGAGAACGCTGAAGCTTTCTTT.

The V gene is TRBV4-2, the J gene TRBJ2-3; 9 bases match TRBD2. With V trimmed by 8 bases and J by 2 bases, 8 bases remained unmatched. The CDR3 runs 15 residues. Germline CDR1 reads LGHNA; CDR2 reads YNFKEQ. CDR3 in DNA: TGTGCCAGCGTCCTCGGGACTAGCACCACAGATACGCAGTATTTT. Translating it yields CASVLGTSTTDTQYF.

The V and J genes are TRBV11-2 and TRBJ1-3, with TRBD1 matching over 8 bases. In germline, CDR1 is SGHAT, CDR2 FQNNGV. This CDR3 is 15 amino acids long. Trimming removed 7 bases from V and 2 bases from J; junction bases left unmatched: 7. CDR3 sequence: CASNTDRVPGNTIYF. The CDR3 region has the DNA TGTGCCAGCAACACGGACAGGGTGCCTGGAAACACCATATATTTT.

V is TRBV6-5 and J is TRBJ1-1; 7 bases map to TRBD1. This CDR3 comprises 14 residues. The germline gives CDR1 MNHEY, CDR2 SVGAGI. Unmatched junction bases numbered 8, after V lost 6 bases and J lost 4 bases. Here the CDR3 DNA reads TGTGCCAGCAGCCCACAGGGGTTGCGCACTGAAGCTTTCTTT. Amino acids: CASSPQGLRTEAFF.

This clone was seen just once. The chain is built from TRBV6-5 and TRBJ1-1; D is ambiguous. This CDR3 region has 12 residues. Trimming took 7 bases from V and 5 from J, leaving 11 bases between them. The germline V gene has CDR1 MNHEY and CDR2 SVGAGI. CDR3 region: CASILQRTEAFF. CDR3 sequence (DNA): TGTGCCAGCATTCTTCAGCGGACTGAAGCTTTCTTT.

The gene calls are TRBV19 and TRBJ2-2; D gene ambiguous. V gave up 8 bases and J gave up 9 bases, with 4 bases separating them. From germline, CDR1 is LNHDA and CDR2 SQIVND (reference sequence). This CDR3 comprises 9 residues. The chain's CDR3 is CASPRELFF. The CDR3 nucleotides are TGTGCCAGTCCCAGGGAGCTGTTTTTT. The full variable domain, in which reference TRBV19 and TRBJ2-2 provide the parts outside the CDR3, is DGGITQSPKYLFRKEGQNVTLSCEQNLNHDAMYWYRQDPGQGLRLIYYSQIVNDFQKGDIAEGYSVSREKKESFPLTVTSAQKNPTAFYLCASPRELFFGEGSRLTVL.

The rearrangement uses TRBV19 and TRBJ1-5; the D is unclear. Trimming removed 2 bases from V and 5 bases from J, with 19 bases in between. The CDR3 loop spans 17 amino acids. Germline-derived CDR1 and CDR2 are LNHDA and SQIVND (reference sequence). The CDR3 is CASSIPWLEGRDQPQHF. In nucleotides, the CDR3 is TGTGCCAGTAGTATACCTTGGTTGGAGGGTAGGGATCAGCCCCAGCATTTT.

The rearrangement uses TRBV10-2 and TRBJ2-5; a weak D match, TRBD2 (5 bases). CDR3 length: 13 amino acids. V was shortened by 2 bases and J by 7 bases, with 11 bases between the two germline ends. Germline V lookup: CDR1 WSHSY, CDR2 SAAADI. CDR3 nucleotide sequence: TGCGCCAGCAGTGAGGGAGCGGCTGGGACCCAGTACTTC. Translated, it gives CASSEGAAGTQYF.

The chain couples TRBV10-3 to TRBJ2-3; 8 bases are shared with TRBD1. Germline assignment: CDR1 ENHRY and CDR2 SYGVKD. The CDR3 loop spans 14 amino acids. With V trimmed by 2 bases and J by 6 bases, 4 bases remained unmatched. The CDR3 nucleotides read TGTGCCATCAGTGAGGGACAGGGATGGGATACGCAGTATTTT. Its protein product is CAISEGQGWDTQYF.

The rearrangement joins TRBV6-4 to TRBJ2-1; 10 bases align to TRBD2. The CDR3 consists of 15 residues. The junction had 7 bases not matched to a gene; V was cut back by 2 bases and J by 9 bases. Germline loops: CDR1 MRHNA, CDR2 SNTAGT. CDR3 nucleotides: TGTGCCAGCAGTGACAAAGCGGGGGGGCGAGGTGAGCAGTTCTTC. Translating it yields CASSDKAGGRGEQFF.